The 6 T cell receptor beta chains below were found in one sample sequenced in a study of blood T cell repertoires in COVID-19. Libraries were prepared by immunoSEQ multiplex PCR; TCRdb keeps only in-frame clonotypes and omits some of them. Among 45,000 to 60,000 clones listed, roughly 84% were seen once. The sequencing input was peripheral blood. These receptor sequences come from a woman of 80 years or more with acute or convalescent COVID-19.

This clone occurred a few times. The rearrangement uses TRBV12-3 or TRBV12-4 and TRBJ2-1; D unresolved. Trimming removed 2 bases from V and 10 bases from J, with 12 bases in between. This CDR3 spans 13 amino acids. CDR3 region: CASSLNMLAEQFF. The CDR3 nucleotides are TGTGCCAGCAGTTTAAATATGTTAGCAGAGCAGTTCTTC.

Only one count was recorded for this clone. The rearrangement joins TRBV6-5 to TRBJ1-2; 7 bases are a match to TRBD1. The V gene end was trimmed by 1 base and the J gene end by 8 bases; junction bases not matched to a gene: 4. This CDR3 contains 13 residues. Germline values: CDR1 MNHEY, CDR2 SVGAGI. The CDR3 region is CASSYLDRSGYTF. CDR3 bases: TGTGCCAGCAGTTACTTGGACAGGTCCGGCTACACCTTC.

The chain uses TRBV3-1 (or the pseudogene TRBV3-2) and TRBJ2-6; D is unclear. Trimming stripped 5 bases from V and 0 bases from J, with 2 bases between. The germline V gene encodes CDR1 LGHDT and CDR2 YNNKEL (reference sequence). The CDR3 runs 13 residues. The CDR3 reads CASSYSGANVLTF. CDR3 in DNA: TGTGCCAGCAGCTACTCTGGGGCCAACGTCCTGACTTTC.

The V gene is TRBV13, the J gene TRBJ2-5; 14 nucleotides match TRBD2. V lost 7 bases, J lost 4 bases, and 11 bases stayed unmatched. This CDR3 spans 17 amino acids. Germline V lookup: CDR1 PRHDT, CDR2 FYEKMQ (reference sequence). CDR3 bases: TGTGCCAGCAAAAGACTAGCGGGGGGGCTAGGGACAGAGACCCAGTACTTC. Translation: CASKRLAGGLGTETQYF.

The V call is TRBV24-1, the J call TRBJ1-1, with 10 bases aligning to TRBD1. From germline, CDR1 is KGHDR and CDR2 SFDVKD. This CDR3 region has 15 residues. Unmatched junction bases numbered 4, after V lost 4 bases and J lost 3 bases. CDR3 region: CATSDAGTGDTEAFF. CDR3 bases: TGTGCCACCAGTGACGCCGGGACAGGGGACACTGAAGCTTTCTTT.

The rearrangement links TRBV5-1 to TRBJ2-3; 7 bases line up with TRBD2. Germline lookup yields CDR1 SGHRS and CDR2 YFSETQ. CDR3 size: 14 residues. V shed 0 bases and J 6 bases; nucleotides not matched to a gene: 4. In DNA form, the CDR3 reads TGCGCCAGCAGCTTGGGTCGGGGGGTGGATACGCAGTATTTT. The encoded protein is CASSLGRGVDTQYF.